One and the same sample provided the 9 T cell receptor beta chains below, sequenced in a study of early stage breast cancer tumors. Clones were read by immunoSEQ multiplex PCR, and TCRdb kept only the in-frame ones, dropping some. The sample holds approximately 11,000 clones, around 70% seen once. The sequencing sample was made of breast tumor tissue. The receptors stem from a person aged 40 to 50 with breast cancer.

The chain uses TRBV12-5 and TRBJ2-7; 7 bases line up with TRBD1. Per the germline V gene, CDR1 is LGHNT and CDR2 is FRNRAP. The CDR3 consists of 15 residues. Trimming cost V 4 bases and J 0 bases; bases outside gene matches: 6. CDR3 DNA sequence: TGTGCTAGTGGTTCCCGGGACAGCAACTCCTACGAGCAGTACTTC. Its translation is CASGSRDSNSYEQYF.

The chain links TRBV5-3 to TRBJ2-4; D could derive from TRBD1 or TRBD2 (5 bases each). TRBV5-3 is marked as an open reading frame, function uncertain. V was pared by 4 bases and J by 5 bases, with 13 bases between. This CDR3 contains 14 residues. This chain's CDR3 is CARSGRDRQNIQYF. The DNA of the CDR3 is TGTGCCAGAAGCGGCCGGGACCGGCAAAACATTCAGTACTTC.

The rearrangement uses TRBV29-1 and TRBJ2-7, with D perhaps given as TRBD1 or TRBD2 (5 bases each). Deletions cut 4 bases from V and 5 bases from J, with 15 bases between. The CDR3 runs to 13 residues. The germline V gene encodes CDR1 SQVTM and CDR2 ANQGSEA. CDR3 nucleotides: TGCAGCGTTGCCGGGGCACCATTGCACGAGCAGTACTTC. As protein: CSVAGAPLHEQYF.

This sequence joins TRBV6-5 and TRBJ2-7; 7 nucleotides agree with TRBD2. The V gene's germline CDR1 is MNHEY and CDR2 SVGAGI. The junction had 7 bases not matched to a gene; V was cut back by 2 bases and J by 3 bases. The CDR3 length is 15 residues. This chain's CDR3 is CASSYGAGESYEQYF. In DNA form, the CDR3 reads TGTGCCAGCAGTTACGGGGCGGGAGAAAGCTACGAGCAGTACTTC.

The chain employs TRBV5-4 and TRBJ2-2; D tentatively fits TRBD1 or TRBD2 (5 bases each). Trimming pared 4 bases from V and 2 bases from J, leaving 9 bases between. Looked up from germline, CDR1 is SGHNT and CDR2 is YYREEE (reference sequence). The length of the CDR3 is 14 residues. In DNA, the CDR3 is TGTGCCAGCAGCCGGGACCGAAACACCGGGGAGCTGTTTTTT. Translated, it gives CASSRDRNTGELFF.

The CDR3 DNA follows: TGTGCCAGTACGTCTGGGGGGGGGCTGAGCACTGAAGCTTTCTTT. Protein: CASTSGGGLSTEAFF. This chain uses TRBV19 with TRBJ1-1, with D possibly matching TRBD1 (6 bases). Germline assignment: CDR1 LNHDA and CDR2 SQIVND (reference sequence). Trimming took 7 bases from V and 4 from J, leaving 19 bases between them. The CDR3 loop spans 15 amino acids.

The chain uses TRBV7-9 and TRBJ2-3; 7 bases are a match to TRBD2. With 5 bases clipped from V and 2 bases from J, the junction kept 7 bases outside the gene matches. CDR3 length: 15 residues. Germline CDR1 is SEHNR and CDR2 is FQNEAQ (reference sequence). The CDR3 spells CASSLATSFTDTQYF. CDR3 DNA: TGTGCCAGCAGCCTGGCGACTAGCTTCACAGATACGCAGTATTTT. Using reference TRBV7-9 and TRBJ2-3 for the parts outside the CDR3, the full variable domain is DTGVSQNPRHKITKRGQNVTFRCDPISEHNRLYWYRQTLGQGPEFLTYFQNEAQLEKSRLLSDRFSAERPKGSFSTLEIQRTEQGDSAMYLCASSLATSFTDTQYFGPGTRLTVL.

This chain uses TRBV25-1 with TRBJ2-1, with 10 positions matching TRBD2. Trimming took 1 base from V and 6 from J; bases not matched to a gene: 3. This CDR3 spans 15 amino acids. CDR1 is MGHDK, CDR2 SYGVNS, per germline. CDR3 residues: CASSELTSGANEQFF. In DNA, the CDR3 is TGTGCCAGCAGTGAATTAACTAGCGGGGCCAATGAGCAGTTCTTC.

The chain joins TRBV7-6 to TRBJ2-7; D remains unclear. Germline assignment: CDR1 SGHVS and CDR2 FNYEAQ. V lost 1 base and J lost 1, with 14 bases in between. CDR3 length equals 16 residues. The CDR3 sequence is CASSLGSRGNSYEQYF. The CDR3 DNA follows: TGTGCCAGCAGCTTAGGGTCCCGCGGTAATTCCTACGAGCAGTACTTC.